Listed here are 22 T cell receptor beta chains from one sample, sequenced in a study of early T cells in non-severe SARS-CoV-2 infection. TCRdb reanalysed the 5' RACE reads using MiXCR and keeps one entry per CDR3 protein. The sample consists of roughly 66,000 distinct CDR3 sequences, around 9% of them appearing once. Sequenced sample: whole blood. The receptor source for this set is an adult who was a healthcare worker with PCR-confirmed SARS-CoV-2 infection or an uninfected control (not recorded which).

This clonotype has more than one count but fewer than ten. V usage is TRBV29-1 and J usage is TRBJ2-2; D might be TRBD1 or TRBD2, each matching 5 bases. The germline V and J ends were trimmed by 4 bases and 0 bases, with 9 bases remaining between them. The CDR3 is 14 amino acids. Per germline, CDR1 SQVTM and CDR2 ANQGSEA. CDR3 DNA: TGCAGCGTTGCGGGGACCCCGAACACCGGGGAGCTGTTTTTT. Encoded protein: CSVAGTPNTGELFF.

This clonotype was counted a few times. The chain links TRBV5-1 to TRBJ1-1; D unresolved. The V end lost 0 bases, the J end lost 4 bases, and 7 bases lay between the germline ends. Germline-derived CDR1 and CDR2 are SGHRS and YFSETQ. This CDR3 is built from 13 residues. CDR3: CASSLDSFTEAFF. The DNA of the CDR3 is TGCGCCAGCAGCTTGGACAGTTTCACTGAAGCTTTCTTT.

This clonotype was counted a few times. The V call is TRBV30, the J call TRBJ2-1; 12 bases are a match to TRBD2. V trimming: 1 base; J trimming: 10 bases; junction bases outside the gene matches: 8. CDR1 is GTSNPN, CDR2 SVGIG, per germline (reference sequence). This CDR3 is 15 amino acids long. The CDR3 DNA follows: TGTGCCTGGAGTGCGGCTAGCGGGAGGGCCCAGGAGCAGTTCTTC. Protein: CAWSAASGRAQEQFF.

This clonotype occurred a few times. The rearrangement uses TRBV11-3 and TRBJ2-5, with 7 bases lining up with TRBD1. The CDR3 has 15 amino acids. V was clipped by 4 bases and J by 1 base; unmatched bases: 6. Germline V gives CDR1 SGHNT, CDR2 YENEEA. This chain's CDR3 is CASSSSRDSQETQYF. As DNA, the CDR3 is TGTGCCAGCAGCTCTTCCCGGGACAGCCAAGAGACCCAGTACTTC.

This clonotype has a count of ten or more. The rearrangement uses TRBV6-4 and TRBJ2-5; weak D call: TRBD2 (6 bases). Trimming shortened V by 9 bases and J by 2 bases, and 22 bases separated the two germline ends. CDR3 length: 16 amino acids. CDR1 is MRHNA and CDR2 is SNTAGT in the germline V gene. The CDR3 region is CARPRKLATGQETQYF. CDR3 coding DNA: TGTGCCAGACCCCGAAAACTAGCTACGGGGCAAGAGACCCAGTACTTC.

A note on this clonotype: Germline and junction disagree at one end, which may indicate a read error. V and J are TRBV7-2 and TRBJ2-3; D remains unclear. The length of the CDR3 is 12 residues. Germline values: CDR1 SGHTA, CDR2 FQGNSA. The CDR3 loop is CASTLLADTQYF. The DNA for the CDR3 is TGTGCCAGCACCTTACTGGCAGATACGCAGTATTTT.

There are many counts of this clonotype. V is TRBV7-9 and J is TRBJ2-3; D gene uncertain. The CDR3 covers 12 residues. The germline V and J ends were trimmed by 5 bases and 3 bases, with 6 bases remaining between them. The germline gives CDR1 SEHNR, CDR2 FQNEAQ (reference sequence). The CDR3, as DNA: TGTGCCAGCAGCACGCAGACAGATACGCAGTATTTT. Translating gives CASSTQTDTQYF.

This clonotype came up a few times. This sequence joins TRBV5-6 and TRBJ1-6; maybe TRBD1 (5 bases). V gave up 4 bases and J gave up 10 bases, with 15 bases separating them. Germline CDR1 and CDR2: SGHDT and YYEEEE. The CDR3 spans 14 residues. For the CDR3, the DNA is TGTGCCAGCAGCAACCAGGGAGTGGGCTCACCCCTCCACTTT. Translated: CASSNQGVGSPLHF. Drawing the rest from reference TRBV5-6 and TRBJ1-6, the complete variable domain is DAGVTQSPTHLIKTRGQQVTLRCSPKSGHDTVSWYQQALGQGPQFIFQYYEEEERQRGNFPDRFSGHQFPNYSSELNVNALLLGDSALYLCASSNQGVGSPLHFGNGTRLTVT.

Many counts were recorded for this clonotype. The chain has TRBV6-1 and TRBJ1-1; D unresolved. Trimming cost V 1 base and J 0 bases, with 9 bases left between them. Germline V gene lookup returns CDR1 MNHNS and CDR2 SASEGT. The CDR3 extends over 15 amino acids. CDR3 DNA: TGTGCCAGCAGTGAAGATGGCCGCCTGAACACTGAAGCTTTCTTT. Translated, it gives CASSEDGRLNTEAFF.

In this sample, this clonotype turned up many times. The genes are TRBV20-1 and TRBJ2-7; no definite D call. This CDR3 is 13 amino acids long. CDR1 DFQATT and CDR2 SNEGSKA come from the germline V gene (reference sequence). The germline V and J ends were trimmed by 5 bases and 5 bases, with 16 bases remaining between them. The CDR3 DNA follows: TGCAGTGCTCTAGACGGGTTTTCCGACGAGCAGTACTTC. This encodes CSALDGFSDEQYF.

This clonotype was detected only a few times. The chain combines TRBV7-2 with TRBJ1-6, with D possibly TRBD1 on 6 matching bases. The length of the CDR3 is 16 residues. Per the germline V gene, CDR1 is SGHTA and CDR2 is FQGNSA. V was trimmed by 5 bases and J by 8 bases, leaving 19 bases between them. Here the CDR3 DNA reads TGTGCCAGCAGCCCTGGACAGACCCGAGGGCATTCACCCCTCCACTTT. Protein product: CASSPGQTRGHSPLHF.

The chain combines TRBV6-2 or TRBV6-3 with TRBJ1-5, with TRBD1 matching 8 bases. Germline CDR1 MNHEY, CDR2 SVGEGT. The CDR3 has 15 residues. After removal of 5 bases from V and 2 bases from J, the junction contained 5 bases not matched to a gene. CDR3 protein: CASSGQGLGNQPQHF. For the CDR3, the DNA is TGTGCCAGCAGTGGACAGGGACTCGGCAATCAGCCCCAGCATTTT.

In this sample, this clonotype turned up many times. V is TRBV2 and J is TRBJ2-1; TRBD2 matches at 12 bases. Germline V gives CDR1 SNHLY, CDR2 FYNNEI. The V and J ends lost 5 bases and 5 bases, in that order; junction bases with no gene match: 13. There are 18 residues in the CDR3. The CDR3 DNA follows: TGTGCCAGCAGTCCTCTCCTAGCGGGAGGGTCCCTTAACAATGAGCAGTTCTTC. This encodes CASSPLLAGGSLNNEQFF.

The J gene is TRBJ2-1, the V gene TRBV11-2; 11 bases match TRBD1. The junction had 6 bases not matched to a gene; V was cut back by 7 bases and J by 4 bases. This CDR3 has 15 amino acids. Germline V CDR1 and CDR2: SGHAT, FQNNGV. This chain's CDR3 is CASNRGTGGYNEQFF. DNA of the CDR3: TGTGCCAGCAACAGGGGGACAGGGGGTTACAATGAGCAGTTCTTC.

The chain joins TRBV6-6 to TRBJ2-7, with a possible D match to TRBD2 (6 bases). This CDR3 contains 14 residues. CDR1 is MNHNY and CDR2 is SVGAGI in the germline V gene (reference sequence). V lost 0 bases, J lost 9 bases, and 15 bases lay in between. CDR3 in DNA: TGTGCCAGCAGTTACTCACCGGGAGCCCCGGGGCAGTACTTC. This sequence encodes CASSYSPGAPGQYF.

This clonotype was counted a few times. This chain uses TRBV20-1 with TRBJ1-1; D not certain. The CDR3 has 15 residues. The V gene's germline CDR1 is DFQATT and CDR2 SNEGSKA (reference sequence). V was cut by 0 bases and J by 4 bases, with 15 bases left in between. The CDR3 bases are TGCAGTGCTAGAGATCCTAGAACAGTCGGCACTGAAGCTTTCTTT. It translates to CSARDPRTVGTEAFF.

This clonotype was observed at least ten times. The chain couples TRBV4-1 to TRBJ2-7; TRBD2 is a possible D gene (6 bases). With 0 bases removed from V and 6 bases from J, the gap between germline ends came to 21 bases. CDR3 size: 17 residues. CDR1 and CDR2 from the germline V gene are MGHRA and YSYEKL. DNA of the CDR3: TGCGCCAGCAGCCAAGAACATACCGGGACTTTCATCCGCGAGCAGTACTTC. It encodes CASSQEHTGTFIREQYF.

In its sample, this clonotype was seen many times. The chain employs TRBV15 and TRBJ2-3; D gene ambiguous. Germline CDR1 LNHNV, CDR2 YYDKDF (reference sequence). V was shortened by 0 bases and J by 7 bases, with 5 bases between the two germline ends. This CDR3 comprises 12 residues. The CDR3 spells CATSRDKYTQYF. The CDR3 DNA reads as TGTGCCACCAGCAGAGACAAGTATACGCAGTATTTT.

The chain links TRBV18 to TRBJ1-4, with 8 nucleotides matching TRBD1. The V gene end was trimmed by 6 bases and the J gene end by 6 bases; junction bases not matched to a gene: 12. The CDR3 is 16 amino acids. Per the germline V gene, CDR1 is KGHSH and CDR2 is LQKENI. The CDR3 is CASSLGKDRAYEKLFF. The CDR3 DNA is TGTGCCAGCTCGCTTGGGAAGGACAGGGCTTATGAAAAACTGTTTTTT.

This clonotype showed up many times. The gene calls are TRBV19 and TRBJ2-7, with D possibly being TRBD2 (5 bases). CDR1 and CDR2 (germline): LNHDA, SQIVND (reference sequence). This CDR3 contains 14 residues. The ends were cut back, 5 bases at V and 2 bases at J, with 13 bases in the middle. The chain's CDR3 is CASSLLRGPYEQYF. The CDR3 coding sequence is TGTGCCAGTAGTCTTCTCCGGGGTCCCTACGAGCAGTACTTC.

This clonotype showed up many times. This chain uses TRBV28 with TRBJ2-7, with D tentatively TRBD1 (6 bases). Trimming removed 10 bases at V and 0 bases at J, with 13 bases between. Germline V CDR1 and CDR2: MDHEN, SYDVKM. There are 13 residues in the CDR3. CDR3 amino acids: CATINRASYEQYF. CDR3 sequence (DNA): TGTGCCACCATCAACAGGGCCTCCTACGAGCAGTACTTC. The full variable domain, with the rest looked up from reference TRBV28 and TRBJ2-7, is DVKVTQSSRYLVKRTGEKVFLECVQDMDHENMFWYRQDPGLGLRLIYFSYDVKMKEKGDIPEGYSVSREKKERFSLILESASTNQTSMYLCATINRASYEQYFGPGTRLTVT.

This clonotype was observed a few times. V is TRBV12-3 or TRBV12-4 and J is TRBJ2-1; maybe TRBD1 (6 bases). V was cut by 4 bases and J by 5 bases, with 18 bases left in between. This CDR3 comprises 16 residues. The CDR3 sequence is CASSSFYRVGHNEQFF. Here the CDR3 DNA reads TGTGCCAGCAGTTCCTTTTACAGGGTTGGGCACAATGAGCAGTTCTTC.